This record covers a single TCR beta chain. Its antigen has not been determined. Base-call qualities are not available, and no considerably larger clone is one nucleotide away. This entry comes from a study of cytotoxic CD8 clonotypes in ibrutinib-treated CLL (dated by TCRdb to the early 2020s). Notes on the research overall: The cohort included roughly 15 treatment-naive and about a dozen relapsed/refractory patients; roughly 17 were IGHV unmutated. The response samples were drawn at a median of 12 months into treatment, with a range of roughly 6 to 36 months. Every sample from remission and from progressive disease was obtained while the patients were still on ibrutinib. Responses were partial in around 25 patients and complete in 2; after median about 68 months follow-up, around 15 stayed in remission and about twelve progressed. Cryopreserved peripheral blood mononuclear cells were obtained before treatment, at response, and at either sustained remission or disease progression. Longitudinal samples were obtainable from 26 of the 86 participants in the trial. An average of approximately 260,000 productive templates and 94,082 productive rearrangements was obtained per sample. Study-level results and caveats: Sampling times were not matched between patients in sustained remission and patients whose disease was progressing, and lymph node repertoires were not examined. Public clonotypes were rare and either contracted or stayed stable during treatment, and the rise in clonality at ibrutinib response reflected the expansion of private clonotypes. At baseline, clonality was higher than in age-matched healthy donors and showed a strong correlation with circulating CD8+ T-cell counts. An increase in clonality was observed at ibrutinib response, with clonality remaining stable during sustained remission and falling back toward baseline at progression.

In the paper's terms, the time point label means: approximately 25 months on ibrutinib. For TCR beta library preparation, roughly 2.2 micrograms of genomic DNA were isolated from cryopreserved PBMCs. High-throughput TCR beta sequencing was performed on longitudinal blood samples from CLL patients receiving ibrutinib monotherapy. Patients were enrolled in a phase 2 open-label single-center ibrutinib monotherapy trial. A MiSeq instrument was used for deep resolution sequencing, which targeted depths ranging from 1 in 1 million up to 1 in 200,000 T cells, with coverage averaging 10x for each clonotype. The immunoSEQ hsTCRB Kit was used to generate the TCR beta libraries. The paper's processing steps were these. Data were analyzed with ImmunoSEQ Data Assistant and ImmunoSEQ Analyzer, with V, D and J genes assigned per IMGT definitions. Clonality, which ranges from 0 to 1, was calculated as one minus the normalized Shannon entropy of productive rearrangement frequencies. Only overrepresented clonotypes making up at least 0.05% of the repertoire of each patient were included in the public clonotype analysis. Some 13 age-matched healthy donor repertoires from immuneACCESS served as clonality controls. TCRdb stores this immuneACCESS table with in-frame sequences only. Part of the clones is absent; in the studies checked, under half of the shortfall reflects unresolved V genes, and no reason is known for the rest. V, J and clone size derive from that table, while D and trimming were established from the DNA sequence. In all, the sample holds 160,000 or so clones, and 70% to 85% of those were seen once. The ten largest clones capture 4.6% of the sample.

From cysteine to phenylalanine, the CDR3 is 15 amino acids long. The DNA shown is the 45-base CDR3, in frame from base 1. CDR1 and CDR2, per the germline V gene, are SGHTA and FQGTGA. V is clipped by 0 bases and J by 1 base, and the sequence between their germline boundaries is 9 bases long. The TCR originated in a human donor with chronic lymphocytic leukemia. Here the sequenced sample was PBMCs, taken after 24 months of ibrutinib treatment. Here the chain combines TRBV7-3 and TRBJ1-1; no D gene is confidently identified. The CDR3 region has the sequence CASSLTGVSNTEAFF. The DNA reads TGTGCCAGCAGCTTAACGGGAGTTTCGAACACTGAAGCTTTCTTT.